A single sample is the source of the 31 T cell receptor beta chains below, sequenced in a study of blood T cell repertoires in COVID-19. Using immunoSEQ multiplex PCR, the repertoire was profiled, and TCRdb retains in-frame clones only, with some absent. In the table there are 120,000 to 150,000 clones, about four fifths of which are singletons. The sequenced material came from peripheral blood. Receptor source: a human donor with acute or convalescent COVID-19. The donor label of this sample is uncertain.

The chain is built from TRBV7-2 and TRBJ1-5, with 7 bases matching TRBD1. The ends lost 6 bases at V and 9 bases at J; junction bases unmatched: 14. In germline, CDR1 is SGHTA, CDR2 FQGNSA. The CDR3 is 15 residues long. The chain's CDR3 is CASSSRQGKSSPQHF. CDR3 in DNA: TGTGCCAGCAGTTCCCGACAGGGAAAGAGTTCGCCCCAGCATTTT. The whole variable domain, remainder taken from reference TRBV7-2 and TRBJ1-5, is GAGVSQSPSNKVTEKGKDVELRCDPISGHTALYWYRQSLGQGLEFLIYFQGNSAPDKSGLPSDRFSAERTGGSVSTLTIQRTQQEDSAVYLCASSSRQGKSSPQHFGDGTRLSIL.

The chain is built from TRBV18 and TRBJ2-1; 8 nucleotides match TRBD2. The CDR3 covers 15 residues. CDR1 is KGHSH and CDR2 is LQKENI in the germline V gene. V lost 3 bases and J lost 9; bases outside the gene matches: 10. The CDR3 sequence is CASSPASGSSPEQFF. The CDR3 DNA sequence: TGTGCCAGCTCACCGGCTAGCGGGTCCAGCCCTGAGCAGTTCTTC.

The rearrangement links TRBV5-1 to TRBJ2-5, with 7 bases that match TRBD2. Looked up from germline, CDR1 is SGHRS and CDR2 is YFSETQ. CDR3 length: 13 residues. The V segment lost 1 base and the J segment 5 bases; nucleotides outside the gene matches: 2. In nucleotides, the CDR3 is TGCGCCAGCAGCTTGAGGGGAGGGGAGACCCAGTACTTC. It yields the protein CASSLRGGETQYF.

The chain links TRBV19 to TRBJ1-2; weak D call: TRBD1 (6 bases). Trimming removed 4 bases from V and 8 bases from J, with 23 bases in between. Germline CDR1 reads LNHDA; CDR2 reads SQIVND (reference sequence). There are 16 residues in the CDR3. The CDR3 coding sequence is TGTGCCAGTAGTACCTGGGGCCGTCAGGGGCGGTACGGCTACACCTTC. Protein: CASSTWGRQGRYGYTF.

The chain uses TRBV12-3 or TRBV12-4 and TRBJ1-5; weak D call: TRBD1 (6 bases). This CDR3 is 13 amino acids long. The V end lost 7 bases, the J end lost 6 bases, and 13 bases lay between the germline ends. The CDR3 sequence is CASTSGEGQPQHF. CDR3 sequence (DNA): TGTGCCAGCACCTCAGGGGAAGGTCAGCCCCAGCATTTT.

The chain joins TRBV6-5 to TRBJ1-2; a possible D gene is TRBD1 (6 bases). Germline values: CDR1 MNHEY, CDR2 SVGAGI. The CDR3 is 13 amino acids. V shed 8 bases and J shed 4 bases, with 14 bases lying between them. The CDR3 DNA reads as TGTGCCAGCCGATCGGGGGGGCCCTATGGCTACACCTTC. This sequence encodes CASRSGGPYGYTF.

This chain joins TRBV10-3 and TRBJ1-1; unclear D gene. The V and J ends lost 6 bases and 3 bases respectively, with 11 bases between them. The CDR3 loop spans 13 amino acids. Germline assignment: CDR1 ENHRY and CDR2 SYGVKD. The CDR3 nucleotides are TGTGCCATCAGGAATACAGTGTACACTGAAGCTTTCTTT. Its protein is CAIRNTVYTEAFF.

This chain links TRBV6-1 with TRBJ1-1; 7 nucleotides agree with TRBD1. CDR3 length equals 15 residues. J lost 6 bases, V lost 4 bases, and 11 bases had no gene match. Germline V gives CDR1 MNHNS, CDR2 SASEGT. The DNA for the CDR3 is TGTGCCAGCAGTGTACCCAGGACAGGCAGATCTGAAGCTTTCTTT. Translation: CASSVPRTGRSEAFF.

The chain uses TRBV5-1 and TRBJ1-1; the D gene is possibly TRBD1 (5 bases). The CDR3 is 16 amino acids. V was trimmed by 4 bases and J by 0 bases, leaving 16 bases between them. CDR1 and CDR2 (germline): SGHRS, YFSETQ. In nucleotides, the CDR3 is TGCGCCAGCAGCCGAGATTATGGACAAATGAACACTGAAGCTTTCTTT. Its protein product is CASSRDYGQMNTEAFF.

This clone appeared a few times. This chain uses TRBV2 with TRBJ2-7; the D gene is possibly TRBD1 (6 bases). This CDR3 is 13 amino acids long. The V and J ends lost 8 bases and 0 bases respectively, with 11 bases between them. The germline V gene encodes CDR1 SNHLY and CDR2 FYNNEI. CDR3 residues: CASQDRNSYEQYV. The DNA for the CDR3 is TGTGCCAGCCAGGACAGAAACTCCTACGAGCAGTACGTC.

V gene TRBV5-4 combines with J gene TRBJ2-5; D perhaps matches TRBD1 (6 bases). Germline CDR1 SGHNT, CDR2 YYREEE (reference sequence). V was pared by 4 bases and J by 1 base, with 17 bases between. The CDR3 extends over 16 amino acids. CDR3 sequence reads: CASSITLGASQETQYF. The CDR3 DNA reads as TGTGCCAGCAGCATAACATTGGGGGCAAGCCAAGAGACCCAGTACTTC.

Only a few counts were recorded for this clone. The chain recombines TRBV2 with TRBJ2-7; TRBD2 matches 8 bases. Trimming cost V 8 bases and J 7 bases; bases outside gene matches: 4. The CDR3 runs to 11 residues. Germline values: CDR1 SNHLY, CDR2 FYNNEI. CDR3 DNA: TGTGCCAGCCGAGGACTAGCAGAGCAGTACTTC. The encoded protein is CASRGLAEQYF.

The V and J genes are TRBV5-1 and TRBJ2-3; TRBD1 might be the D (6 bases). The CDR3 spans 15 residues. Germline V gene lookup returns CDR1 SGHRS and CDR2 YFSETQ. The V end lost 4 bases, the J end lost 2 bases, and 14 bases lay between the germline ends. Written as DNA, the CDR3 is TGCGCCAGCAGCATGGTAGGGGGTTCCACAGATACGCAGTATTTT. This codes for CASSMVGGSTDTQYF.

V usage is TRBV6-6 and J usage is TRBJ1-3, with a weak D call TRBD1 (6 bases). V gave up 7 bases and J gave up 4 bases, with 20 bases separating them. This CDR3 comprises 16 residues. Germline loops: CDR1 MNHNY, CDR2 SVGAGI (reference sequence). CDR3 protein: CASTSVIGQGGNTIYF. In nucleotides, the CDR3 is TGTGCCAGCACCTCGGTCATCGGGCAGGGGGGAAACACCATATATTTT.

The chain recombines TRBV29-1 with TRBJ2-7; a possible D gene is TRBD1 (5 bases). Trimming took 6 bases from V and 6 from J, leaving 18 bases between them. Germline V gene lookup returns CDR1 SQVTM and CDR2 ANQGSEA. This CDR3 is built from 13 residues. CDR3 sequence (DNA): TGCAGCGTCTGGATGACAGTCCAGGGCGAGCAGTACGTC. Translating gives CSVWMTVQGEQYV.

In its sample, this clone was seen once. The chain recombines TRBV2 with TRBJ2-1, with D perhaps matching TRBD1 (6 bases). The V gene's germline CDR1 is SNHLY and CDR2 FYNNEI. The V end was cut by 6 bases, the J end by 0 bases, with 15 bases between. The CDR3 runs to 16 residues. The CDR3 reads CASRLEGVSSYNEQFF. The CDR3 coding sequence is TGTGCCAGCAGACTTGAGGGGGTGAGCTCCTACAATGAGCAGTTCTTC.

V usage is TRBV7-9 and J usage is TRBJ1-2; TRBD1 agrees at 9 bases. V trimming: 1 base; J trimming: 8 bases; junction bases outside the gene matches: 2. The germline gives CDR1 SEHNR, CDR2 FQNEAQ (reference sequence). The CDR3 is made up of 13 amino acids. The CDR3 reads CASSLGQGDGYTF. DNA for the CDR3: TGTGCCAGCAGCTTAGGACAGGGGGACGGCTACACCTTC.

The rearrangement joins TRBV19 to TRBJ1-4; D remains unclear. Germline CDR1 LNHDA, CDR2 SQIVND (reference sequence). V was trimmed by 0 bases and J by 7 bases, leaving 15 bases between them. CDR3 size: 16 residues. The CDR3 sequence is CASSIDLAVPGEKLFF. CDR3 nucleotides: TGTGCCAGTAGTATAGATTTGGCGGTACCGGGTGAAAAACTGTTTTTT. Filled out from reference TRBV19 and TRBJ1-4, the complete variable domain reads DGGITQSPKYLFRKEGQNVTLSCEQNLNHDAMYWYRQDPGQGLRLIYYSQIVNDFQKGDIAEGYSVSREKKESFPLTVTSAQKNPTAFYLCASSIDLAVPGEKLFFGSGTQLSVL.

This chain uses TRBV7-8 with TRBJ1-2; 10 nucleotides match TRBD1. Germline loops: CDR1 SGHVS, CDR2 FQNEAQ. This CDR3 has 16 residues. V shed 1 base, J shed 7 bases, and the junction held 9 bases outside the gene matches. The CDR3 region is CASSLGGDRGLFGYTF. Here the CDR3 DNA reads TGTGCCAGCAGCTTAGGTGGGGACAGGGGTCTCTTTGGCTACACCTTC. Drawing the rest from reference TRBV7-8 and TRBJ1-2, the complete variable domain is GAGVSQSPRYKVAKRGQDVALRCDPISGHVSLFWYQQALGQGPEFLTYFQNEAQLDKSGLPSDRFFAERPEGSVSTLKIQRTQQEDSAVYLCASSLGGDRGLFGYTFGSGTRLTVV.

The gene calls are TRBV5-6 and TRBJ1-2; TRBD1 agrees at 8 bases. CDR3 length equals 14 residues. Germline V gives CDR1 SGHDT, CDR2 YYEEEE. V was clipped by 0 bases and J by 8 bases; unmatched bases: 6. The CDR3 nucleotides read TGTGCCAGCAGCTTGGCAGGGGGCGCAGAAGGCTACACCTTC. This codes for CASSLAGGAEGYTF.

This clone was found once. The chain is built from TRBV7-6 and TRBJ2-1; D is undetermined. Germline V CDR1 and CDR2: SGHVS, FNYEAQ. This CDR3 spans 16 amino acids. Trimming removed 5 bases from V and 5 bases from J, with 19 bases in between. CDR3 DNA sequence: TGTGCCAGCAGCCTGGGCCAAGGCGCACTCCACAATGAGCAGTTCTTC. This sequence encodes CASSLGQGALHNEQFF. Variable domain in full (rest from reference TRBV7-6 and TRBJ2-1): GAGVSQSPRYKVTKRGQDVALRCDPISGHVSLYWYRQALGQGPEFLTYFNYEAQQDKSGLPNDRFSAERPEGSISTLTIQRTEQRDSAMYRCASSLGQGALHNEQFFGPGTRLTVL.

The J gene is TRBJ1-1, the V gene TRBV10-2; 10 positions match TRBD1. After removal of 7 bases from V and 4 bases from J, the junction contained 12 bases not matched to a gene. Per germline, CDR1 WSHSY and CDR2 SAAADI. This CDR3 contains 16 residues. The CDR3 nucleotides read TGCGCCAGCACCCTGACAGGGGGCGGAGGTGTCACTGAAGCTTTCTTT. Protein: CASTLTGGGGVTEAFF.

The rearrangement uses TRBV30 and TRBJ2-3, with 7 bases matching TRBD1. Germline trimming cut 2 bases from V and 2 bases from J; bases unmatched to any gene: 7. The CDR3 totals 15 residues. Germline CDR1 reads GTSNPN; CDR2 reads SVGIG (reference sequence). The CDR3 region has the DNA TGTGCCTGGAGTATTCGGACAGGTAACACAGATACGCAGTATTTT. Protein product: CAWSIRTGNTDTQYF.

The chain employs TRBV4-1 and TRBJ1-1; TRBD1 agrees at 9 bases. V lost 4 bases and J lost 7; bases outside the gene matches: 13. The CDR3 runs to 16 residues. The germline CDR1 and CDR2 sequences are MGHRA and YSYEKL. The CDR3 DNA follows: TGCGCCAGCAGCCTCCTCGTGACAGGGGGTGGGGGTGAAGCTTTCTTT. It yields the protein CASSLLVTGGGGEAFF.

For the CDR3, the DNA is TGTGCCAGCAGTCTAACAGGGGTTGGCCCTGAAGCTTTCTTT. Encoded protein: CASSLTGVGPEAFF. The rearrangement links TRBV27 to TRBJ1-1, with TRBD1 identical over 7 bases. The CDR3 is made up of 14 amino acids. Germline V lookup: CDR1 MNHEY, CDR2 SMNVEV (reference sequence). Trimming at V came to 5 bases and at J to 6 bases, leaving 9 bases not matched to a gene.

The rearrangement links TRBV5-1 to TRBJ2-3; possible D gene TRBD2, 5 bases. Trimming stripped 0 bases from V and 5 bases from J, with 16 bases between. Germline V gene sequence: CDR1 SGHRS, CDR2 YFSETQ. The CDR3 is made up of 16 amino acids. Here the CDR3 reads CASSLAEGARGDTQYF. The CDR3 DNA sequence: TGCGCCAGCAGCTTGGCCGAGGGCGCCCGAGGAGATACGCAGTATTTT.

V usage is TRBV27 and J usage is TRBJ2-2; no reliable D call. Trimming left V 6 bases short and J 0 bases short, with 8 bases between. This CDR3 is 14 amino acids long. Germline V gene data show CDR1 as MNHEY and CDR2 as SMNVEV (reference sequence). This CDR3 reads CASSHSSNTGELFF. The CDR3 region has the DNA TGTGCCAGCAGCCATTCATCGAACACCGGGGAGCTGTTTTTT.

The V gene is TRBV30, the J gene TRBJ1-5, with TRBD1 identical over 8 bases. The CDR3 runs to 14 residues. V lost 5 bases, J lost 2 bases, and 5 bases stayed unmatched. Germline CDR1 reads GTSNPN; CDR2 reads SVGIG (reference sequence). The CDR3 nucleotides read TGTGCCTGGTCAGCGACAGGGGGCAATCAGCCCCAGCATTTT. It specifies CAWSATGGNQPQHF.

The chain is built from TRBV3-1 (or the pseudogene TRBV3-2) and TRBJ1-5, with 7 bases that match TRBD1. The ends lost 3 bases at V and 2 bases at J; junction bases unmatched: 7. Per the germline V gene, CDR1 is LGHDT and CDR2 is YNNKEL (reference sequence). This CDR3 has 16 amino acids. The CDR3 coding sequence is TGTGCCAGCAGCCAGCGACAGGGAGGTGGCAATCAGCCCCAGCATTTT. Translated: CASSQRQGGGNQPQHF.

The J gene is TRBJ2-7, the V gene TRBV11-2; 8 bases agree with TRBD1. This CDR3 has 14 residues. CDR1 and CDR2 (germline): SGHAT, FQNNGV. V dropped 7 bases and J dropped 5; count of bases not matched to a gene: 10. The CDR3 here is CASTLRQGAHEQYF. Here the CDR3 DNA reads TGTGCCAGCACCCTAAGGCAGGGGGCCCACGAGCAGTACTTC. The variable domain in full, with the rest retrieved from reference TRBV11-2 and TRBJ2-7, is EAGVAQSPRYKIIEKRQSVAFWCNPISGHATLYWYQQILGQGPKLLIQFQNNGVVDDSQLPKDRFSAERLKGVDSTLKIQPAKLEDSAVYLCASTLRQGAHEQYFGPGTRLTVT.

The V and J genes are TRBV9 and TRBJ2-2, with 7 bases matching TRBD1. This CDR3 comprises 16 residues. CDR1 and CDR2 (germline): SGDLS, YYNGEE. The V gene end was trimmed by 0 bases and the J gene end by 3 bases; junction bases not matched to a gene: 5. The CDR3 loop is CASSVEGASYTGELFF. Written as DNA, the CDR3 is TGTGCCAGCAGCGTAGAGGGGGCGTCGTACACCGGGGAGCTGTTTTTT.